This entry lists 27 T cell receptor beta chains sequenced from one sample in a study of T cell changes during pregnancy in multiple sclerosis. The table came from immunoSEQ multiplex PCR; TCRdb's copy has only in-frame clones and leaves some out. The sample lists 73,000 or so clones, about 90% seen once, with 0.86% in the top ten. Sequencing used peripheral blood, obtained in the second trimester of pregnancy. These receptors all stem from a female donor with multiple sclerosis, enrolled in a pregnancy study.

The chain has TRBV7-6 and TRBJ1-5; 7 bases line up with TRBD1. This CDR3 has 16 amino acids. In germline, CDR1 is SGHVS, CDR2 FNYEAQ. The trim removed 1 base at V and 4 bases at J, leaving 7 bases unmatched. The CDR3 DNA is TGTGCCAGCAGCTTAGAGGTAGGGGGCACGAATCAGCCCCAGCATTTT. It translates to CASSLEVGGTNQPQHF. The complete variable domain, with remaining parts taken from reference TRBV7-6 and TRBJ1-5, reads GAGVSQSPRYKVTKRGQDVALRCDPISGHVSLYWYRQALGQGPEFLTYFNYEAQQDKSGLPNDRFSAERPEGSISTLTIQRTEQRDSAMYRCASSLEVGGTNQPQHFGDGTRLSIL.

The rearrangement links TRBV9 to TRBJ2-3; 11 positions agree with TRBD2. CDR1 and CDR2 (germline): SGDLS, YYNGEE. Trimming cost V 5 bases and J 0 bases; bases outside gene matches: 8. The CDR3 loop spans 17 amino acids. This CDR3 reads CASRRGLAEGSTDTQYF. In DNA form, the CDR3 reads TGTGCCAGCAGAAGGGGACTAGCGGAAGGAAGCACAGATACGCAGTATTTT.

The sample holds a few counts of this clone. CDR3 sequence reads: CASSLGGGVSTEAFF. The DNA of the CDR3 is TGTGCCAGCAGCTTGGGAGGGGGAGTCAGCACTGAAGCTTTCTTT. The V call is TRBV5-4, the J call TRBJ1-1; D is perhaps TRBD1 (6 bases). CDR3 length: 15 residues. Germline V gene lookup returns CDR1 SGHNT and CDR2 YYREEE (reference sequence). Trimming left V 0 bases short and J 4 bases short, with 13 bases between.

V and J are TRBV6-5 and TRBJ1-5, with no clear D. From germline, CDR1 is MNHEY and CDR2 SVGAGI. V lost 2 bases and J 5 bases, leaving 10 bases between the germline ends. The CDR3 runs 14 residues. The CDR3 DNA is TGTGCCAGCAGTTACCTTAACGGGGATCAGCCCCAGCATTTT. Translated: CASSYLNGDQPQHF.

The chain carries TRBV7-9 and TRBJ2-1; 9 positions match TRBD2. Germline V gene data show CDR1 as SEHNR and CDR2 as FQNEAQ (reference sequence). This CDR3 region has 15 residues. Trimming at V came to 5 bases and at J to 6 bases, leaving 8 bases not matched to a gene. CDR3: CASSLEGLAGNEQFF. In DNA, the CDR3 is TGTGCCAGCAGCCTAGAGGGACTAGCAGGCAATGAGCAGTTCTTC.

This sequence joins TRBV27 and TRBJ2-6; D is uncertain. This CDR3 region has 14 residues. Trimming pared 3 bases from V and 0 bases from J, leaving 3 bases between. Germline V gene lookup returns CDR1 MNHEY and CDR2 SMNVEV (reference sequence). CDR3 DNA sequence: TGTGCCAGCAGTTTGAGCTCTGGGGCCAACGTCCTGACTTTC. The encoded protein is CASSLSSGANVLTF.

CDR3 coding DNA: TGTGCCAGCAGCTCGCGAACAGATAACTATGGCTACACCTTC. This codes for CASSSRTDNYGYTF. The chain has TRBV7-2 and TRBJ1-2; D uncertain. The CDR3 is 14 amino acids. The V end lost 4 bases, the J end lost 1 base, and 10 bases lay between the germline ends. The V gene's germline CDR1 is SGHTA and CDR2 FQGNSA.

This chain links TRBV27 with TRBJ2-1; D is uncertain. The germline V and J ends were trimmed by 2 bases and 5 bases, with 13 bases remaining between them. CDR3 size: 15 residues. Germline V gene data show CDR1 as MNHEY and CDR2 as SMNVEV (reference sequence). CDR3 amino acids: CASSLRGTTNNEQFF. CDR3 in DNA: TGTGCCAGCAGTTTAAGAGGTACGACGAACAATGAGCAGTTCTTC.

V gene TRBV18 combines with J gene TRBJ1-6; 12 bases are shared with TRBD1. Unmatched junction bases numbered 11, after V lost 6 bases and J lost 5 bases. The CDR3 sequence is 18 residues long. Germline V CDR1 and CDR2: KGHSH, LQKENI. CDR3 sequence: CASSGLGTGGVHNSPLHF. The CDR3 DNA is TGTGCCAGCTCCGGACTGGGGACAGGGGGCGTCCATAATTCACCCCTCCACTTT.

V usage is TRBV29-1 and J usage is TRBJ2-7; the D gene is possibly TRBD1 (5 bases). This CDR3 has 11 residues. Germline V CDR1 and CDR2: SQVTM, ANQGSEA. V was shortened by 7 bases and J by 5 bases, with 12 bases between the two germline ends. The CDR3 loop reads CSAGNSDEQYF. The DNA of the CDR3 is TGCAGCGCAGGGAATTCAGACGAGCAGTACTTC.

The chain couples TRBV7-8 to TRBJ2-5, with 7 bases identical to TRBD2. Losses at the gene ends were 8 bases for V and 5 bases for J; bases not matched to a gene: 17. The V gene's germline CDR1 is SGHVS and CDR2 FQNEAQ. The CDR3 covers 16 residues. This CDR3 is CASALRSRGVGETQYF. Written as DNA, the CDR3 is TGTGCCAGCGCCCTCCGCTCTCGGGGGGTCGGGGAGACCCAGTACTTC.

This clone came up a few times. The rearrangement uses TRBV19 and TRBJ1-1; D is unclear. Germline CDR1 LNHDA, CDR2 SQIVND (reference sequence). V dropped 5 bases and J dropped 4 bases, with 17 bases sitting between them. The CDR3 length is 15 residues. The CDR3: CASSDSAGRSTEAFF. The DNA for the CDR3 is TGTGCCAGTAGTGATTCAGCGGGCAGGAGCACTGAAGCTTTCTTT.

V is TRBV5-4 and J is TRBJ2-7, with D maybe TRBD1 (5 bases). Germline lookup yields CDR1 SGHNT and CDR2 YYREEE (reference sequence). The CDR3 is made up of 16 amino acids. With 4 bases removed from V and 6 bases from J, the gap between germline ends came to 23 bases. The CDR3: CASSPVLGQGVSEQYF. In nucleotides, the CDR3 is TGTGCCAGCAGCCCTGTGTTGGGGCAGGGTGTCTCCGAGCAGTACTTC.

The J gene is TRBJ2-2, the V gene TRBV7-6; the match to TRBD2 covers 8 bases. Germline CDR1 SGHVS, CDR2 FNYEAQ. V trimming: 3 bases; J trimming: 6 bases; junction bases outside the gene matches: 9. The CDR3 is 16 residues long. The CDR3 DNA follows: TGTGCCAGCAGCTTTGCGGGGGGTGGAGTCGCCGGGGAGCTGTTTTTT. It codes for CASSFAGGGVAGELFF.

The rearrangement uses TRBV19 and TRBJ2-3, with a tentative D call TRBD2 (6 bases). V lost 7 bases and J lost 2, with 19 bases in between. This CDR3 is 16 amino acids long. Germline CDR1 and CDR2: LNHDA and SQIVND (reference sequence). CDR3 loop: CASTRKGLPTTDTQYF. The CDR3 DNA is TGTGCCAGTACCCGAAAGGGACTCCCGACCACAGATACGCAGTATTTT.

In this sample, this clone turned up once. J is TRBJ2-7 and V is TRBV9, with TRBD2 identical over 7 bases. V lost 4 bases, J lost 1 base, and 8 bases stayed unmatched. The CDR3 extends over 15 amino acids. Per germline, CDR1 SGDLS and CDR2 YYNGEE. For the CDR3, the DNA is TGTGCCAGCAGCCCCCTCGAGCGGGGTTCCTACGAGCAGTACTTC. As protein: CASSPLERGSYEQYF.

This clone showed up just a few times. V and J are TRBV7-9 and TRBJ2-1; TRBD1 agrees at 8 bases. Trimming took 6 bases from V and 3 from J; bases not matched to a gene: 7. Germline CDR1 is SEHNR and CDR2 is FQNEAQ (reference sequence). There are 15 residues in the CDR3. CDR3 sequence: CASRARDRSYNEQFF. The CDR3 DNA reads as TGTGCCAGCAGGGCCCGGGACAGGAGCTACAATGAGCAGTTCTTC.

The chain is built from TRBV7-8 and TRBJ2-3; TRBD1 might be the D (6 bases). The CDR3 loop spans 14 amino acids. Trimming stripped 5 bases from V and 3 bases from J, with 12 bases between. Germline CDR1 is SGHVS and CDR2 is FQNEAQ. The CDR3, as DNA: TGTGCCAGCAGCAACAGGGTGCGGACAGATACGCAGTATTTT. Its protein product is CASSNRVRTDTQYF.

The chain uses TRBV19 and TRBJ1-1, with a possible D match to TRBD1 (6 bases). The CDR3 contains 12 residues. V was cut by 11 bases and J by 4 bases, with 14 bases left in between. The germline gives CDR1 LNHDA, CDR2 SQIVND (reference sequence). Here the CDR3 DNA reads TGTGCCGCCTGCGGGGGGGCCACTGAAGCTTTCTTT. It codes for CAACGGATEAFF.

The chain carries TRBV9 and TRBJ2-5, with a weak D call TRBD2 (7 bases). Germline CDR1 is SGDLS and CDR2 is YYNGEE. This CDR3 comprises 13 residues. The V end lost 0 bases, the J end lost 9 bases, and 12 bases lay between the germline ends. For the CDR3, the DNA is TGTGCCAGCAGCGTAGGCTGGGGGGGGCCCCAGTACTTC. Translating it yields CASSVGWGGPQYF.

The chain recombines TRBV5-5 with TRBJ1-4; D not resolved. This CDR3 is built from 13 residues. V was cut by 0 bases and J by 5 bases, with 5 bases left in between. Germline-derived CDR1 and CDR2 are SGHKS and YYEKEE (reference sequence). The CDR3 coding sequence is TGTGCCAGCAGCTTGGATTTAAATGAAAAACTGTTTTTT. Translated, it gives CASSLDLNEKLFF.

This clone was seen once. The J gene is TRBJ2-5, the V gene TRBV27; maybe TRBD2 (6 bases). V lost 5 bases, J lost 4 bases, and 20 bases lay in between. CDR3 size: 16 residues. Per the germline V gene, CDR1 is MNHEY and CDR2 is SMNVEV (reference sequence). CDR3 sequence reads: CASSPTGAVGSETQYF. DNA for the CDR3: TGTGCCAGCAGTCCCACGGGAGCGGTCGGTTCAGAGACCCAGTACTTC.

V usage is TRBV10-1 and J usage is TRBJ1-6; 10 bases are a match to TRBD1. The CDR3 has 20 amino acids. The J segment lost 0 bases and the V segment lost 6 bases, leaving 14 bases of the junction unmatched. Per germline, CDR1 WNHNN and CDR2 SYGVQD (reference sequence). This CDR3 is CASSQPDRGLNDSYNSPLHF. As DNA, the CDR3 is TGCGCCAGCAGCCAACCCGACAGGGGGCTAAACGACTCCTATAATTCACCCCTCCACTTT.

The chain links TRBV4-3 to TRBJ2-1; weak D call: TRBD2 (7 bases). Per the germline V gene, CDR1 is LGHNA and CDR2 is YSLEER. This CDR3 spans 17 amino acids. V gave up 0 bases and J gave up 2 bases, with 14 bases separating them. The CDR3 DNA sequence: TGCGCCAGCAGCCAAGATCCCCGGGGGGCCCCCTACAATGAGCAGTTCTTC. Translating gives CASSQDPRGAPYNEQFF.

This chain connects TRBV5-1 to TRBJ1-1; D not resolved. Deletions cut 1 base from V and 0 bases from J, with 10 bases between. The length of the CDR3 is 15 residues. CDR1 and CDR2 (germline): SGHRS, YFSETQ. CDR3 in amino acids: CASSLSGSLNTEAFF. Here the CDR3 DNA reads TGCGCCAGCAGCTTGTCGGGGTCCTTGAACACTGAAGCTTTCTTT.

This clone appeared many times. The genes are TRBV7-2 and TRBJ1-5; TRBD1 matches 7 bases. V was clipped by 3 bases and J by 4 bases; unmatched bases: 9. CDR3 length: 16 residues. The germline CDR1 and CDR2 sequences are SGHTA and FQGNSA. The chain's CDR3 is CASSLVSGTVNQPQHF. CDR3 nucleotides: TGTGCCAGCAGCTTGGTGTCCGGGACAGTGAATCAGCCCCAGCATTTT.

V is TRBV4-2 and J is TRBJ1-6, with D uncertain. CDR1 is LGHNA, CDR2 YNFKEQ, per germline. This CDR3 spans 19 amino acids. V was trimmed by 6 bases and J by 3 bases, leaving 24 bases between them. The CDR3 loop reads CASRDPLKGPRDYNSPLHF. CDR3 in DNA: TGTGCCAGCAGGGATCCCTTAAAGGGCCCTCGGGACTATAATTCACCCCTCCACTTT.